This entry features one T cell receptor (beta chain) sequence. Its antigen is currently unknown. The entry originates in a study of blood T cells in healthy people across ages. The V gene end was trimmed by 6 bases and the J gene end by 13 bases; junction bases not matched to a gene: 20. The CDR3 runs 17 residues. Germline assignment: CDR1 SGHVS and CDR2 FQNEAQ. Together with a sample-barcoded 5' primer, a J-beta primer mix was included in a second PCR lasting about 6 to 11 cycles. TCRdb independently ran MiXCR on the 5' RACE reads; one entry per CDR3 protein. This sample yields 1.5 million to 2 million distinct CDR3 sequences, of which about 31% are seen a single time; 11% belongs to the top ten. Points from the study as a whole: Estimates of diversity drawn from one million T cells were considered underestimates. A roughly linear fall in TCR beta diversity per million T cells was seen with increasing age.

This sequence originates from a woman aged 25 to 45 in good health. The sequenced sample was blood. The J gene is TRBJ2-5, the V gene TRBV7-8, with 13 bases that match TRBD2. CDR3: CASSPTSGRKIAYERYF. The CDR3 DNA is TGTGCCAGCAGTCCGACTAGCGGGAGGAAAATCGCCTACGAGCGGTACTTC.